The 2 T cell receptor beta chains presented below share a single source sample, sequenced in a study of shared clonotypes between healthy human individuals (dated by TCRdb to the early 2020s). Libraries were prepared through the immunoSEQ multiplex PCR assay. The table comes from immuneACCESS by way of TCRdb, which keeps in-frame sequences with V and J called. Part of the clones is missing from these tables; in studies checked, under half for an unresolved V gene and the rest for unknown reasons. This sample comprises some 2.3 million clones, approximately 95% of them detected only once. About 0.41% of the sample is in the top ten clones. The sample was naive CD4+ T cells from PBMCs. Reading the label with the study, this specimen's cell subset or site is: CD45RA+ positively selected. All receptors come from a man younger than 35 in good health. Some clones in this sample may be carry-over from other donors' samples.

This chain joins TRBV18 and TRBJ2-2; 8 bases are a match to TRBD2. V shed 3 bases, J shed 2 bases, and the junction held 14 bases outside the gene matches. Germline CDR1 KGHSH, CDR2 LQKENI. This CDR3 is built from 19 residues. CDR3 sequence reads: CASSPSGLGRLTNTGELFF. The CDR3 bases are TGTGCCAGCTCACCGTCGGGACTAGGGAGACTCACCAACACCGGGGAGCTGTTTTTT.

This chain links TRBV10-3 with TRBJ2-5; D could derive from TRBD1 or TRBD2 (5 bases each). V lost 10 bases and J lost 3, with 15 bases in between. The CDR3 consists of 13 residues. Germline V gives CDR1 ENHRY, CDR2 SYGVKD. The CDR3 spells CATTGTAEETQYF. In nucleotides, the CDR3 is TGTGCCACTACCGGGACGGCGGAAGAGACCCAGTACTTC.